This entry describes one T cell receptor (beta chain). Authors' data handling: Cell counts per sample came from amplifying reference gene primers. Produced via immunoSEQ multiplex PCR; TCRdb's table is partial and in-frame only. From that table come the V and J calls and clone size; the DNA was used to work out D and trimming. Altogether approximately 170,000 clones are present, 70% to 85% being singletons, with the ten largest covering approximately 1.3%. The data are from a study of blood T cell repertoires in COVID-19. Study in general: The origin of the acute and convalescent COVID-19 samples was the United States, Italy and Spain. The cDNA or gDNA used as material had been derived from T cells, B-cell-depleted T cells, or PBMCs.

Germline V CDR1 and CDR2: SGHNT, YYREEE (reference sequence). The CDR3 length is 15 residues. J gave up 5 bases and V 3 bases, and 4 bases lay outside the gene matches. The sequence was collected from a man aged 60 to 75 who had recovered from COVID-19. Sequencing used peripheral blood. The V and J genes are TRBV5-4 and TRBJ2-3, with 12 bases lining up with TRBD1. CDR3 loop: CASSWGQGAKDTQYF. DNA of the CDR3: TGTGCCAGCAGCTGGGGACAGGGGGCGAAAGATACGCAGTATTTT.